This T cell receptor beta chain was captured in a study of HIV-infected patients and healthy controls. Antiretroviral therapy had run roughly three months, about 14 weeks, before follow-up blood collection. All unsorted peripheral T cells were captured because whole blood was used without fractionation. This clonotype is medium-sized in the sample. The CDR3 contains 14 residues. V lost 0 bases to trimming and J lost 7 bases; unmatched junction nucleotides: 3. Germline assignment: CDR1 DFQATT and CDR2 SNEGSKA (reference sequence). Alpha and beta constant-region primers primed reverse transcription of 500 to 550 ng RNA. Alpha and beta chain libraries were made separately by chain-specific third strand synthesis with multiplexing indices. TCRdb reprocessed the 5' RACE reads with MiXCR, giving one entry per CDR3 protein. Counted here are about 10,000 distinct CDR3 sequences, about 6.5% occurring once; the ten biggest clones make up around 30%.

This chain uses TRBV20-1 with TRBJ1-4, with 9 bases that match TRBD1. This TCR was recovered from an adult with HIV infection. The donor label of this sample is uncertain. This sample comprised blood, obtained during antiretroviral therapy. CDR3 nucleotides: TGCAGTGCTAGAGAGGGACAGGGAGGTGAAAAACTGTTTTTT. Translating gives CSAREGQGGEKLFF.